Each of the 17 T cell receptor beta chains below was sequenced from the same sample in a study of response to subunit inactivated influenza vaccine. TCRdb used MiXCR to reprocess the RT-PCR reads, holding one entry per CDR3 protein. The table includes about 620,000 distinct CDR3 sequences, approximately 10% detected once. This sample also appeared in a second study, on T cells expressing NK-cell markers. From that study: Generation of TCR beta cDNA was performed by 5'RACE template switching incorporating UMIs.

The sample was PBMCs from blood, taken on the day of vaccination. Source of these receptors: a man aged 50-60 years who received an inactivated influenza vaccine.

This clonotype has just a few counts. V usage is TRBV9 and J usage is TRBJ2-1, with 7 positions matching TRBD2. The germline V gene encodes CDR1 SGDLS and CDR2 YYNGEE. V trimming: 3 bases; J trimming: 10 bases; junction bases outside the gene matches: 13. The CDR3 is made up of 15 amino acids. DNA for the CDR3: TGTGCCAGCAGCGAGGGGAGGGATCCGCGATGGGAGCAGTTCTTC. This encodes CASSEGRDPRWEQFF.

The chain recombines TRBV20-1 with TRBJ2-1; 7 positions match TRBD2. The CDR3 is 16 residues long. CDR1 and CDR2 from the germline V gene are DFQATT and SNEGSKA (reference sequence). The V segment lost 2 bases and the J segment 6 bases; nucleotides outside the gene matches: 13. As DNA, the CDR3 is TGCAGTGCTAGAAATCATCTCGGGCCGGGGGGCAATGAGCAGTTCTTC. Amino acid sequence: CSARNHLGPGGNEQFF.

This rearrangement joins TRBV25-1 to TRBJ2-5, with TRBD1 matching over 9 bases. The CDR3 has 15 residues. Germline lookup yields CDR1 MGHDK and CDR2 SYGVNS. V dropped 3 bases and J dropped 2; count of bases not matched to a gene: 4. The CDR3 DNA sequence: TGTGCCAGCAGTGACGGGACAGGGTGGCAAGAGACCCAGTACTTC. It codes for CASSDGTGWQETQYF.

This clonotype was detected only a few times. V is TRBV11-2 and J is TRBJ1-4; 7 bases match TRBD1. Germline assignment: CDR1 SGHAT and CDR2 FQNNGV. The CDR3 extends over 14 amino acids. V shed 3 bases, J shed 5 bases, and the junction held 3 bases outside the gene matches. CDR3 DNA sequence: TGTGCCAGCAGCTTGGGACAGCGAAATGAAAAACTGTTTTTT. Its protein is CASSLGQRNEKLFF.

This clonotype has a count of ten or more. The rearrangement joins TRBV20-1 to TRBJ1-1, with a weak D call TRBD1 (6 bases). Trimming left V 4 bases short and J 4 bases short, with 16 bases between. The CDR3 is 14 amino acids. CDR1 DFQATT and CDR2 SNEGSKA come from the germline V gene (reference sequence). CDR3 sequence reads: CSANIQGIGTEAFF. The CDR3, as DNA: TGCAGTGCTAACATCCAGGGGATTGGCACTGAAGCTTTCTTT.

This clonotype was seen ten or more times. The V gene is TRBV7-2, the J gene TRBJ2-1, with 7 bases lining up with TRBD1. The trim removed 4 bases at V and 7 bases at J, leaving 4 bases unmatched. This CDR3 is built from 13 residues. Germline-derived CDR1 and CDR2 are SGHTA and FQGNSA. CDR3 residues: CASSSTGVNEQFF. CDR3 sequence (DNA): TGTGCCAGCAGCTCTACAGGGGTGAATGAGCAGTTCTTC.

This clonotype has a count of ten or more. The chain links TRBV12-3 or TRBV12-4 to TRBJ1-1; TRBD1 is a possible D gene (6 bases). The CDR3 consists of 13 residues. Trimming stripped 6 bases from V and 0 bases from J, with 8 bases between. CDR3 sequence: CASSGQLNTEAFF. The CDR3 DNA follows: TGTGCCAGCAGCGGACAGCTGAACACTGAAGCTTTCTTT.

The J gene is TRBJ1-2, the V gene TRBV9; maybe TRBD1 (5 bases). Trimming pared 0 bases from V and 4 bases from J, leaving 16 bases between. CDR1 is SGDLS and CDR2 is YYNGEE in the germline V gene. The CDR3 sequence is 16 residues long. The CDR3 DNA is TGTGCCAGCAGCGTAGGTGTCGTTGGGACCTTCTATGGCTACACCTTC. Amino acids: CASSVGVVGTFYGYTF. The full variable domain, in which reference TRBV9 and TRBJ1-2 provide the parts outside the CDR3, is DSGVTQTPKHLITATGQRVTLRCSPRSGDLSVYWYQQSLDQGLQFLIQYYNGEERAKGNILERFSAQQFPDLHSELNLSSLELGDSALYFCASSVGVVGTFYGYTFGSGTRLTVV.

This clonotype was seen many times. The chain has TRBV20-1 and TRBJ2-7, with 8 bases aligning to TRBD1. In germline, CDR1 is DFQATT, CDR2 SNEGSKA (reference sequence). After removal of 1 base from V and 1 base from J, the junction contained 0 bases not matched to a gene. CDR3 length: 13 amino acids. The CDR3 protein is CSARGTGSYEQYF. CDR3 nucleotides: TGCAGTGCTAGAGGGACAGGGTCCTACGAGCAGTACTTC.

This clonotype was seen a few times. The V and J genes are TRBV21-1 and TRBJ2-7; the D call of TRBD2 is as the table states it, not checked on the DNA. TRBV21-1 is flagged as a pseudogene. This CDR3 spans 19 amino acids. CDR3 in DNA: TGTGCCAGCAGCAAAGTTGGGACTAGCGGGAGGGCTGAGAGCTACGAGCAGTACTTC. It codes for CASSKVGTSGRAESYEQYF.

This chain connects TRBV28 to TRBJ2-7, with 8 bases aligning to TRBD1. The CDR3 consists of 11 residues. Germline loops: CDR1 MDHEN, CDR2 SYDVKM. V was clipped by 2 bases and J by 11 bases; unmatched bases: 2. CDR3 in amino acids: CASSLQGAKYF. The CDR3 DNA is TGTGCCAGCAGTTTACAGGGGGCGAAGTACTTC.

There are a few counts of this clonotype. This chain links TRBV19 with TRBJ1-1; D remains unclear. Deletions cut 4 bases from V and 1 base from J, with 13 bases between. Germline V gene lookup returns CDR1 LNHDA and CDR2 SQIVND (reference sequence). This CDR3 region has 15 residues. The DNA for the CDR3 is TGTGCCAGTAGTAAAGATGGGCGGAAGAACACTGAAGCTTTCTTT. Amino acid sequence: CASSKDGRKNTEAFF.

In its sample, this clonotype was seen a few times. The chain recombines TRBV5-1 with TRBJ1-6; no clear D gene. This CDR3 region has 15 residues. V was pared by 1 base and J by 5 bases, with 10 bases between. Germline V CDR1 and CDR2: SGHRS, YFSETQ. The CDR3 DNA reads TGCGCCAGCAGCTTGAATGGGCAGAATAATTCACCCCTCCACTTT. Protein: CASSLNGQNNSPLHF.

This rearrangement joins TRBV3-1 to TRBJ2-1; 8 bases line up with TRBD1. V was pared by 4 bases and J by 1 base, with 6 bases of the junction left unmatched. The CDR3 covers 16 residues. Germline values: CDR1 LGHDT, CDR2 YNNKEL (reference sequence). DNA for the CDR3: TGTGCCAGCAGCCCCCGGACAGGGAAGTCCTACAATGAGCAGTTCTTC. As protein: CASSPRTGKSYNEQFF.

CDR3: CASSLLTGGTGELFF. CDR3 sequence (DNA): TGTGCCAGCAGTTTATTGACAGGCGGCACCGGGGAGCTGTTTTTT. The gene calls are TRBV28 and TRBJ2-2, with D possibly TRBD1 on 6 matching bases. Trimming removed 1 base from V and 4 bases from J, with 10 bases in between. CDR1 and CDR2 from the germline V gene are MDHEN and SYDVKM. The CDR3 has 15 amino acids. Complete variable domain (other parts from reference TRBV28 and TRBJ2-2): DVKVTQSSRYLVKRTGEKVFLECVQDMDHENMFWYRQDPGLGLRLIYFSYDVKMKEKGDIPEGYSVSREKKERFSLILESASTNQTSMYLCASSLLTGGTGELFFGEGSRLTVL.

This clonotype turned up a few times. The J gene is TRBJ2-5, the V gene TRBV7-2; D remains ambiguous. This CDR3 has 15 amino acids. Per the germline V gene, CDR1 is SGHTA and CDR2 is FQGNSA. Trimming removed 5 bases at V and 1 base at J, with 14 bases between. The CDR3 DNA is TGTGCCAGCAGCCCCAGTGCAACGGCCCAAGAGACCCAGTACTTC. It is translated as CASSPSATAQETQYF.

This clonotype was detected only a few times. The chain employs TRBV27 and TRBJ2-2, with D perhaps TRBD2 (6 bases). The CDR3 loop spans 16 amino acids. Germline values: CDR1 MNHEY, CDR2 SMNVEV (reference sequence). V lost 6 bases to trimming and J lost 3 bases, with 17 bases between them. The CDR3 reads CASSPLFWGDTGELFF. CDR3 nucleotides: TGTGCCAGCAGCCCTCTCTTCTGGGGGGACACCGGGGAGCTGTTTTTT.